The T cell receptor (beta chain) under discussion was sequenced for a study of T cells in Graves' hyperthyroidism and ophthalmopathy. This clonotype occurred many times. The target antigen is unknown. The V end was cut by 0 bases, the J end by 12 bases, with 15 bases between. The CDR3 has 14 amino acids. Germline CDR1 is GTSNPN and CDR2 is SVGIG (reference sequence). Whole-study findings and limits: Classification by a 13 V-J model distinguished ophthalmopathy from stable hyperthyroidism.

The TCR beta CDR3 regions underwent amplification using RNA transcripts as the source. In the first-round RT-PCR of the TCR CDR3, the HTBI primer set was used. MiXCR, run by TCRdb on the multiplex PCR reads, gives a single entry per CDR3 protein. The sample includes approximately 370,000 distinct CDR3 sequences, approximately 17% of them seen just once. The sequence derives from a woman in her 30s with Graves' hyperthyroidism that later progressed to Graves' ophthalmopathy. Sequenced: blood. The chain couples TRBV30 to TRBJ1-6; D is uncertain. CDR3 residues: CAWSVVPNMGPLHF. In nucleotides, the CDR3 is TGTGCCTGGAGTGTCGTACCAAACATGGGACCCCTCCACTTT. The full variable domain, completed using reference TRBV30 and TRBJ1-6, is SQTIHQWPATLVQPVGSPLSLECTVEGTSNPNLYWYRQAAGRGLQLLFYSVGIGQISSEVPQNLSASRPQDRQFILSSKKLLLSDSGFYLCAWSVVPNMGPLHFGNGTRLTVT.